A selection of T cell receptor beta chains follows, all from one sample in a study of cytomegalovirus exposure and HLA in healthy donors. The method was immunoSEQ multiplex PCR; TCRdb's version includes in-frame clones alone and lacks a portion of them. The sample records some 330,000 clones, more than 80% being singletons. Sequencing was done on a sample of PBMCs. The receptor set was obtained from a woman younger than 30 in good health and CMV-seronegative. Both conserved end residues are part of each CDR3. Fields, in order: CDR3 protein, CDR3 DNA, clone size, D gene, J gene, V gene. D genes are given only for firm matches. Only some rows state a clone size, as once, few, many or a class for expanded clones.

cdr3_aa: CASSWDTAATNEKLFF; cdr3_nt: TGTGCCAGCAGTTGGGACACCGCCGCAACTAATGAAAAACTGTTTTTT; clone_size: .; d_call: .; j_call: TRBJ1-4; v_call: TRBV2
cdr3_aa: CATSLSAGGIYEQYF; cdr3_nt: TGTGCCACCAGCCTCTCTGCGGGAGGGATCTACGAGCAGTACTTC; clone_size: .; d_call: TRBD2; j_call: TRBJ2-7; v_call: TRBV15
cdr3_aa: CSVGHVASGNTIYF; cdr3_nt: TGCAGCGTGGGACACGTAGCCTCTGGAAACACCATATATTTT; clone_size: .; d_call: .; j_call: TRBJ1-3; v_call: TRBV29-1
cdr3_aa: CASSPGQGATEAFF; cdr3_nt: TGTGCCAGCAGTCCGGGACAGGGGGCCACTGAAGCTTTCTTT; clone_size: .; d_call: TRBD1; j_call: TRBJ1-1; v_call: TRBV6-5
cdr3_aa: CASSYFPPGQNTEAFF; cdr3_nt: TGTGCCAGCAGTTACTTTCCACCGGGACAGAACACTGAAGCTTTCTTT; clone_size: .; d_call: .; j_call: TRBJ1-1; v_call: TRBV6-6
cdr3_aa: CASSVGPLGGTYEQYF; cdr3_nt: TGTGCCAGCAGCGTAGGTCCCCTCGGCGGAACCTACGAGCAGTACTTC; clone_size: .; d_call: .; j_call: TRBJ2-7; v_call: TRBV9
cdr3_aa: CAISESGTFGGPTYEQYF; cdr3_nt: TGTGCCATCAGTGAGTCCGGAACATTCGGGGGGCCCACCTACGAGCAGTACTTC; clone_size: .; d_call: .; j_call: TRBJ2-7; v_call: TRBV10-3
cdr3_aa: CASSSRQDNEKLFF; cdr3_nt: TGTGCCAGCAGCTCGCGACAGGATAATGAAAAACTGTTTTTT; clone_size: .; d_call: .; j_call: TRBJ1-4; v_call: TRBV9
cdr3_aa: CASRFGSPTGSSYEQYF; cdr3_nt: TGTGCCAGCAGATTTGGTTCGCCGACGGGGAGCTCCTACGAGCAGTACTTC; clone_size: .; d_call: .; j_call: TRBJ2-7; v_call: TRBV28
cdr3_aa: CASSFLQGAINGYTF; cdr3_nt: TGCGCCAGCAGCTTCCTCCAGGGGGCGATAAATGGCTACACCTTC; clone_size: .; d_call: TRBD1; j_call: TRBJ1-2; v_call: TRBV5-1
cdr3_aa: CAISESKAGSGNQPQHF; cdr3_nt: TGTGCCATCAGTGAGTCGAAGGCAGGGTCCGGCAATCAGCCCCAGCATTTT; clone_size: .; d_call: .; j_call: TRBJ1-5; v_call: TRBV10-3
cdr3_aa: CASSLLRGTSSYEQYF; cdr3_nt: TGTGCCAGCAGTTTATTGAGGGGGACGAGCTCCTACGAGCAGTACTTC; clone_size: .; d_call: .; j_call: TRBJ2-7; v_call: TRBV27
cdr3_aa: CASSPGQTEDTQYF; cdr3_nt: TGCGCCAGCAGCCCGGGACAGACGGAAGATACGCAGTATTTT; clone_size: .; d_call: TRBD1; j_call: TRBJ2-3; v_call: TRBV5-1
cdr3_aa: CASSSTVGSSYNEQFF; cdr3_nt: TGTGCCAGCAGTTCTACGGTCGGTAGCTCCTACAATGAGCAGTTCTTC; clone_size: .; d_call: .; j_call: TRBJ2-1; v_call: TRBV6-5
cdr3_aa: CASSDPGLAGVEQFF; cdr3_nt: TGTGCCAGCAGTGACCCGGGACTAGCGGGAGTTGAGCAGTTCTTC; clone_size: once; d_call: TRBD2; j_call: TRBJ2-1; v_call: TRBV25-1
cdr3_aa: CASSEMAGNSGNTIYF; cdr3_nt: TGTGCCAGCAGTGAAATGGCAGGAAACTCTGGAAACACCATATATTTT; clone_size: .; d_call: .; j_call: TRBJ1-3; v_call: TRBV25-1
cdr3_aa: CASSLGSGPYEQYF; cdr3_nt: TGTGCCAGCAGCTTAGGCTCAGGGCCCTACGAGCAGTACTTC; clone_size: .; d_call: .; j_call: TRBJ2-7; v_call: TRBV7-2
cdr3_aa: CASSKGAANEKLFF; cdr3_nt: TGTGCCAGCAGCAAGGGGGCGGCTAATGAAAAACTGTTTTTT; clone_size: .; d_call: TRBD1; j_call: TRBJ1-4; v_call: TRBV7-2
cdr3_aa: CASSDGLAGASGMYEQYF; cdr3_nt: TGTGCCAGCAGTGACGGACTAGCGGGAGCTTCTGGAATGTACGAGCAGTACTTC; clone_size: .; d_call: TRBD2; j_call: TRBJ2-7; v_call: TRBV2
cdr3_aa: CASSQLAGGTDTQYF; cdr3_nt: TGCGCCAGCAGCCAACTCGCGGGGGGGACAGATACGCAGTATTTT; clone_size: .; d_call: TRBD2; j_call: TRBJ2-3; v_call: TRBV4-3
cdr3_aa: CATTGGDTQYF; cdr3_nt: TGTGCCACCACAGGGGGCGATACGCAGTATTTT; clone_size: .; d_call: TRBD1; j_call: TRBJ2-3; v_call: TRBV28
cdr3_aa: CASRLGLADEQYF; cdr3_nt: TGTGCCAGCAGGCTGGGACTAGCGGACGAGCAGTACTTC; clone_size: .; d_call: TRBD2; j_call: TRBJ2-7; v_call: TRBV5-4
cdr3_aa: CASSAYPGNEQFF; cdr3_nt: TGTGCCAGCAGCGCATATCCAGGGAATGAGCAGTTCTTC; clone_size: .; d_call: .; j_call: TRBJ2-1; v_call: TRBV2
cdr3_aa: CASSSNRNIAFF; cdr3_nt: TGTGCCAGCAGTTCAAACAGGAATATAGCTTTCTTT; clone_size: .; d_call: .; j_call: TRBJ1-1; v_call: TRBV6-5
cdr3_aa: CASSQEDRIGYYGYTF; cdr3_nt: TGCGCCAGCAGCCAAGAGGACAGGATCGGCTACTATGGCTACACCTTC; clone_size: .; d_call: TRBD1; j_call: TRBJ1-2; v_call: TRBV4-3
cdr3_aa: CASSLYDRDKPQHF; cdr3_nt: TGTGCCAGCAGCTTGTATGACAGGGACAAGCCCCAGCATTTT; clone_size: .; d_call: TRBD1; j_call: TRBJ1-5; v_call: TRBV5-6
cdr3_aa: CASSDGSPAKNIQYF; cdr3_nt: TGTGCCAGCTCAGACGGGAGCCCAGCCAAAAACATTCAGTACTTC; clone_size: .; d_call: .; j_call: TRBJ2-4; v_call: TRBV6-1
cdr3_aa: CAISESVGDGYTF; cdr3_nt: TGTGCCATCAGTGAGTCGGTAGGGGATGGCTACACCTTC; clone_size: .; d_call: .; j_call: TRBJ1-2; v_call: TRBV10-3
cdr3_aa: CASSVEGPRADTQYF; cdr3_nt: TGTGCCAGCAGCGTAGAAGGCCCGAGGGCAGATACGCAGTATTTT; clone_size: .; d_call: .; j_call: TRBJ2-3; v_call: TRBV9
cdr3_aa: CASSLGSPSYEQYF; cdr3_nt: TGTGCCAGCAGCTTGGGCTCCCCCTCCTACGAGCAGTACTTC; clone_size: few; d_call: .; j_call: TRBJ2-7; v_call: TRBV7-6
cdr3_aa: CASSPGDISNTGELFF; cdr3_nt: TGTGCCAGCAGCCCCGGGGACATCTCGAACACCGGGGAGCTGTTTTTT; clone_size: .; d_call: .; j_call: TRBJ2-2; v_call: TRBV5-6
cdr3_aa: CASTARTGPYEQYF; cdr3_nt: TGCGCCAGCACAGCTAGGACAGGGCCCTACGAGCAGTACTTC; clone_size: .; d_call: TRBD1; j_call: TRBJ2-7; v_call: TRBV5-1
cdr3_aa: CASMTLSGNTIYF; cdr3_nt: TGTGCCAGCATGACACTCTCTGGAAACACCATATATTTT; clone_size: few; d_call: .; j_call: TRBJ1-3; v_call: TRBV25-1
cdr3_aa: CASSPELGHEQFF; cdr3_nt: TGTGCCAGCAGTCCCGAATTGGGGCATGAGCAGTTCTTC; clone_size: .; d_call: .; j_call: TRBJ2-1; v_call: TRBV6-4
cdr3_aa: CASSSRQGAGEKLFF; cdr3_nt: TGTGCCAGCAGTTCTCGACAGGGGGCGGGAGAAAAACTGTTTTTT; clone_size: .; d_call: TRBD1; j_call: TRBJ1-4; v_call: TRBV28
cdr3_aa: CASSGGTSGTGELFF; cdr3_nt: TGTGCCAGCAGCGGAGGGACTAGCGGCACCGGGGAGCTGTTTTTT; clone_size: .; d_call: TRBD2; j_call: TRBJ2-2; v_call: TRBV7-9
cdr3_aa: CAAEGQGSYEQYF; cdr3_nt: TGTGCCGCCGAGGGACAGGGGTCCTACGAGCAGTACTTC; clone_size: .; d_call: TRBD1; j_call: TRBJ2-7; v_call: TRBV27
cdr3_aa: CAISESSGQRLGYTF; cdr3_nt: TGTGCCATCAGTGAGTCCTCAGGACAGCGCCTAGGCTACACCTTC; clone_size: .; d_call: .; j_call: TRBJ1-2; v_call: TRBV10-3
cdr3_aa: CASSPMSQGYTEAFF; cdr3_nt: TGTGCCAGCAGCCCCATGTCCCAGGGATACACTGAAGCTTTCTTT; clone_size: .; d_call: .; j_call: TRBJ1-1; v_call: TRBV7-2
cdr3_aa: CASSYSGGVNTEAFF; cdr3_nt: TGTGCCAGCAGTTACTCGGGAGGAGTAAACACTGAAGCTTTCTTT; clone_size: few; d_call: .; j_call: TRBJ1-1; v_call: TRBV6-5
cdr3_aa: CASSLRVAYGYTF; cdr3_nt: TGTGCCAGCAGTCTCCGGGTGGCCTATGGCTACACCTTC; clone_size: .; d_call: .; j_call: TRBJ1-2; v_call: TRBV28
cdr3_aa: CASSLLRRDRATGELFF; cdr3_nt: TGTGCCAGCAGTTTATTGAGGAGGGACAGAGCCACCGGGGAGCTGTTTTTT; clone_size: .; d_call: .; j_call: TRBJ2-2; v_call: TRBV27
cdr3_aa: CASSGRQGGEKLFF; cdr3_nt: TGTGCCAGCAGTGGTCGACAGGGCGGGGAAAAACTGTTTTTT; clone_size: .; d_call: TRBD1; j_call: TRBJ1-4; v_call: TRBV25-1
cdr3_aa: CASSEYEVVYGYTF; cdr3_nt: TGTGCCAGCAGTGAATATGAGGTGGTCTATGGCTACACCTTC; clone_size: .; d_call: .; j_call: TRBJ1-2; v_call: TRBV25-1
cdr3_aa: CASSLFSWAGNQPQHF; cdr3_nt: TGTGCCAGCAGTTTATTTAGTTGGGCAGGCAATCAGCCCCAGCATTTT; clone_size: .; d_call: .; j_call: TRBJ1-5; v_call: TRBV28
cdr3_aa: CASSPGAFYEQYF; cdr3_nt: TGTGCCAGCTCACCAGGGGCCTTCTACGAGCAGTACTTC; clone_size: .; d_call: .; j_call: TRBJ2-7; v_call: TRBV18
cdr3_aa: CASSQHWTVDKSEQYF; cdr3_nt: TGCGCCAGCAGCCAACACTGGACAGTAGACAAATCCGAGCAGTACTTC; clone_size: .; d_call: .; j_call: TRBJ2-7; v_call: TRBV4-1
cdr3_aa: CASSQDKNRASYEQYF; cdr3_nt: TGCGCCAGCAGCCAAGATAAAAACAGGGCCTCCTACGAGCAGTACTTC; clone_size: .; d_call: .; j_call: TRBJ2-7; v_call: TRBV4-3
cdr3_aa: CASSIYEGAAYEQYF; cdr3_nt: TGTGCCAGTAGTATATACGAGGGGGCCGCCTACGAGCAGTACTTC; clone_size: .; d_call: TRBD1; j_call: TRBJ2-7; v_call: TRBV19
cdr3_aa: CASSLNAGMNTEAFF; cdr3_nt: TGTGCCAGCAGCTTAAATGCAGGGATGAACACTGAAGCTTTCTTT; clone_size: .; d_call: .; j_call: TRBJ1-1; v_call: TRBV11-1
cdr3_aa: CASSQAGFNQPQHF; cdr3_nt: TGTGCCAGCAGCCAAGCGGGATTCAATCAGCCCCAGCATTTT; clone_size: .; d_call: .; j_call: TRBJ1-5; v_call: TRBV7-2
cdr3_aa: CASSEQSGSSYEQYF; cdr3_nt: TGTGCCAGCAGTGAACAAAGCGGGAGTTCCTACGAGCAGTACTTC; clone_size: .; d_call: TRBD2; j_call: TRBJ2-7; v_call: TRBV6-1
cdr3_aa: CSARREPEAFF; cdr3_nt: TGCAGTGCTAGGCGGGAGCCCGAAGCTTTCTTT; clone_size: .; d_call: .; j_call: TRBJ1-1; v_call: TRBV20-1
cdr3_aa: CASSSPSGRFPDTQYF; cdr3_nt: TGTGCCAGCAGCTCTCCTAGCGGGAGGTTTCCAGATACGCAGTATTTT; clone_size: .; d_call: TRBD2; j_call: TRBJ2-3; v_call: TRBV11-2
cdr3_aa: CASSLGLQSRAFF; cdr3_nt: TGTGCCAGCAGCTTAGGACTACAAAGCAGGGCTTTCTTT; clone_size: .; d_call: .; j_call: TRBJ1-1; v_call: TRBV11-2
cdr3_aa: CASREASGTDTQYF; cdr3_nt: TGTGCCAGCAGAGAGGCTAGCGGCACAGATACGCAGTATTTT; clone_size: .; d_call: .; j_call: TRBJ2-3; v_call: TRBV6-6
cdr3_aa: CASSLSGYEQYF; cdr3_nt: TGCGCCAGCAGCTTGTCGGGGTACGAGCAGTACTTC; clone_size: .; d_call: .; j_call: TRBJ2-7; v_call: TRBV5-1
cdr3_aa: CASSAIPGGPLIEQYF; cdr3_nt: TGTGCCAGCAGTGCCATCCCGGGGGGCCCTCTAATCGAGCAGTACTTC; clone_size: .; d_call: .; j_call: TRBJ2-7; v_call: TRBV28
cdr3_aa: CASSLGTSGSMETQYF; cdr3_nt: TGTGCCAGCAGTTTAGGGACTAGCGGGAGTATGGAGACCCAGTACTTC; clone_size: .; d_call: TRBD2; j_call: TRBJ2-5; v_call: TRBV27
cdr3_aa: CASSYSHGLNTEAFF; cdr3_nt: TGTGCCAGCAGTTACTCACACGGGTTGAACACTGAAGCTTTCTTT; clone_size: .; d_call: .; j_call: TRBJ1-1; v_call: TRBV6-6